This entry describes one T cell receptor beta chain. The antigen is undetermined. This record comes from a study of cytotoxic CD8 clonotypes in ibrutinib-treated CLL. This CDR3 is built from 10 residues. Germline-derived CDR1 and CDR2 are ENHRY and SYGVKD. The V end was cut by 11 bases, the J end by 6 bases, with 11 bases between. Some clones are missing from TCRdb's copy, which holds only in-frame ones; the method was immunoSEQ multiplex PCR. The profile shows 150,000 to 200,000 clones, around 70% of them singletons. Points from the study as a whole: On treatment, the uncommon public clonotypes contracted or remained stable. In comparison with age-matched healthy donors, baseline clonality was higher and tracked circulating CD8+ T-cell counts.

The clonotype was recovered from a human donor with chronic lymphocytic leukemia. This material consisted of PBMCs, taken after 24 months of ibrutinib treatment. The chain recombines TRBV10-3 with TRBJ2-7, with D tentatively TRBD1 or TRBD2 (5 bases each). For the CDR3, the DNA is TGTGCCCTCCGGGACGCCGAGCAGTACTTC. It codes for CALRDAEQYF.